The 19 T cell receptor beta chains given below trace back to one sample, sequenced in a study of graft-versus-host responses after intestinal transplantation. Clones were sequenced by immunoSEQ multiplex PCR, and TCRdb holds only the in-frame ones, with some missing. Of about 130,000 clones listed, approximately 94% are singletons. What these receptors recognize is not known. The sample here was unstimulated CD4+ T cells sorted from spleen or lymph node cells, taken before intestinal transplant. The receptors originated from a human donor who received an intestinal transplant.

The chain combines TRBV5-1 with TRBJ2-3; weak D call: TRBD1 (6 bases). CDR3 length: 15 residues. Germline V lookup: CDR1 SGHRS, CDR2 YFSETQ. V was clipped by 3 bases and J by 2 bases, with 13 bases between them. CDR3: CASSWRQAHTDTQYF. CDR3 nucleotides: TGCGCCAGCAGCTGGAGACAGGCTCACACAGATACGCAGTATTTT.

The rearrangement joins TRBV5-1 to TRBJ1-4; 7 bases are shared with TRBD1. The trim removed 1 base at V and 6 bases at J, leaving 3 bases unmatched. The length of the CDR3 is 14 residues. The germline V gene has CDR1 SGHRS and CDR2 YFSETQ. CDR3 sequence: CASSLRGLDEKLFF. CDR3 sequence (DNA): TGCGCCAGCAGCTTGAGGGGGCTTGATGAAAAACTGTTTTTT. Full variable domain (missing parts from reference TRBV5-1 and TRBJ1-4): KAGVTQTPRYLIKTRGQQVTLSCSPISGHRSVSWYQQTPGQGLQFLFEYFSETQRNKGNFPGRFSGRQFSNSRSEMNVSTLELGDSALYLCASSLRGLDEKLFFGSGTQLSVL.

The gene calls are TRBV6-1 and TRBJ2-1; 7 bases agree with TRBD2. This CDR3 is 11 amino acids long. Losses at the gene ends were 5 bases for V and 10 bases for J; bases not matched to a gene: 2. CDR1 is MNHNS, CDR2 SASEGT, per germline. The CDR3 region has the DNA TGTGCCAGCAGTCTCGGGGGGGAGCAGTTCTTC. Amino acid sequence: CASSLGGEQFF.

The chain is built from TRBV15 and TRBJ1-2, with unresolved D. The CDR3 consists of 12 residues. CDR1 and CDR2 from the germline V gene are LNHNV and YYDKDF (reference sequence). V shed 2 bases and J shed 4 bases, with 5 bases lying between them. The CDR3 protein is CATSRKRYGYTF. The CDR3 bases are TGTGCCACCAGCAGAAAACGCTATGGCTACACCTTC.

About this clone itself: Other DNA sequences of this sample code for an identical CDR3. This rearrangement joins TRBV19 to TRBJ1-2; 8 bases line up with TRBD1. This CDR3 contains 15 residues. After removal of 4 bases from V and 8 bases from J, the junction contained 12 bases not matched to a gene. Germline loops: CDR1 LNHDA, CDR2 SQIVND (reference sequence). The CDR3 loop reads CASSKGQGIGYGYTF. CDR3 bases: TGTGCCAGTAGTAAAGGACAGGGTATCGGCTACGGCTACACCTTC.

This chain connects TRBV5-1 to TRBJ2-3; D is perhaps TRBD1 or TRBD2 (5 bases each). Germline loops: CDR1 SGHRS, CDR2 YFSETQ. This CDR3 spans 15 amino acids. Trimming removed 4 bases from V and 7 bases from J, with 19 bases in between. CDR3 nucleotide sequence: TGCGCCAGCAGCCCCCGTCCCGGGACCCTACATACGCAGTATTTT. Encoded protein: CASSPRPGTLHTQYF. Variable domain in full (rest from reference TRBV5-1 and TRBJ2-3): KAGVTQTPRYLIKTRGQQVTLSCSPISGHRSVSWYQQTPGQGLQFLFEYFSETQRNKGNFPGRFSGRQFSNSRSEMNVSTLELGDSALYLCASSPRPGTLHTQYFGPGTRLTVL.

This rearrangement joins TRBV11-2 to TRBJ2-1; D remains unclear. The germline V and J ends were trimmed by 5 bases and 0 bases, with 14 bases remaining between them. This CDR3 contains 16 residues. The germline V gene has CDR1 SGHAT and CDR2 FQNNGV. The CDR3 region has the DNA TGTGCCAGCAGCCTTCACACGACGGGCTCCTACAATGAGCAGTTCTTC. Translated, it gives CASSLHTTGSYNEQFF.

The rearrangement joins TRBV6-6 to TRBJ2-1; 9 bases line up with TRBD1. CDR1 and CDR2 from the germline V gene are MNHNY and SVGAGI (reference sequence). This CDR3 contains 15 residues. Trimming at V came to 7 bases and at J to 8 bases, leaving 12 bases not matched to a gene. In nucleotides, the CDR3 is TGTGCCAGCATCCATCGACAGGGGGTTGGGGATGAGCAGTTCTTC. As protein: CASIHRQGVGDEQFF.

The chain uses TRBV13 and TRBJ1-2, with D possibly TRBD1 on 5 matching bases. The CDR3 is made up of 13 amino acids. Germline assignment: CDR1 PRHDT and CDR2 FYEKMQ (reference sequence). V lost 5 bases and J lost 5, with 12 bases in between. The CDR3 nucleotides are TGTGCCAGCAGCCCCTCGGCAGGGTATGGCTACACCTTC. The encoded protein is CASSPSAGYGYTF.

The CDR3 DNA follows: TGTGCCAGCAGGGTTACAGGGGGCGCCGGGCAGCCCCAGCATTTT. It translates to CASRVTGGAGQPQHF. This chain joins TRBV2 and TRBJ1-5, with TRBD1 matching 9 bases. There are 15 residues in the CDR3. With V trimmed by 6 bases and J by 7 bases, 10 bases remained unmatched. Per germline, CDR1 SNHLY and CDR2 FYNNEI.

This clone has just one count. The genes are TRBV19 and TRBJ1-5; no firm D call. Looked up from germline, CDR1 is LNHDA and CDR2 is SQIVND (reference sequence). This CDR3 has 12 amino acids. Trimming took off 3 bases at V and 4 bases at J, with 4 bases between the two ends. This CDR3 is CASSIRNQPQHF. The DNA of the CDR3 is TGTGCCAGTAGTATCAGGAATCAGCCCCAGCATTTT.

This clone showed up just a few times. V gene TRBV11-1 combines with J gene TRBJ2-1, with TRBD1 matching over 9 bases. The CDR3 sequence is 15 residues long. The germline V gene encodes CDR1 SGHAT and CDR2 FQDESV (reference sequence). J lost 4 bases, V lost 5 bases, and 6 bases had no gene match. The CDR3 loop reads CASSKGQGEYNEQFF. CDR3 DNA sequence: TGTGCCAGCAGCAAGGGACAGGGAGAATACAATGAGCAGTTCTTC.

The rearrangement links TRBV6-4 to TRBJ1-4; D is unclear. V was pared by 2 bases and J by 13 bases, with 20 bases between. This CDR3 has 15 residues. Germline CDR1 is MRHNA and CDR2 is SNTAGT. The CDR3 DNA follows: TGTGCCAGCAGTGACGCCAAGCCTCCAATGACGGGACTGTTTTTT. Protein product: CASSDAKPPMTGLFF.

The rearrangement joins TRBV19 to TRBJ2-3, with D perhaps matching TRBD1 (5 bases). The germline V gene encodes CDR1 LNHDA and CDR2 SQIVND (reference sequence). The V end was cut by 3 bases, the J end by 2 bases, with 12 bases between. The CDR3 covers 15 residues. CDR3 residues: CASSIQVGLTDTQYF. The DNA of the CDR3 is TGTGCCAGTAGTATCCAGGTGGGGCTCACAGATACGCAGTATTTT.

The V call is TRBV19, the J call TRBJ1-3; unclear D gene. V was trimmed by 5 bases and J by 3 bases, leaving 11 bases between them. Germline V CDR1 and CDR2: LNHDA, SQIVND (reference sequence). The CDR3 has 14 residues. The CDR3 DNA is TGTGCCAGTAGTGTCTCTTTCAGTGGAAACACCATATATTTT. Encoded protein: CASSVSFSGNTIYF.

The V call is TRBV9, the J call TRBJ1-3; 8 bases fit TRBD1. Germline lookup yields CDR1 SGDLS and CDR2 YYNGEE. CDR3 length: 15 residues. Trimming at V came to 1 base and at J to 0 bases, leaving 0 bases not matched to a gene. The CDR3 loop is CASSVQGASGNTIYF. The CDR3 coding sequence is TGTGCCAGCAGCGTACAGGGGGCCTCTGGAAACACCATATATTTT.

This chain uses TRBV2 with TRBJ1-1; D call uncertain. The V gene lost 6 bases and the J gene lost 3 bases, with 11 bases spanning the gap. CDR3 size: 13 residues. From germline, CDR1 is SNHLY and CDR2 FYNNEI. CDR3: CASSVRGYTEAFF. The CDR3 DNA is TGTGCCAGCAGCGTACGAGGGTACACTGAAGCTTTCTTT.

The chain combines TRBV7-9 with TRBJ1-2, with unresolved D. The V end was cut by 1 base, the J end by 8 bases, with 17 bases between. The CDR3 runs 15 residues. Germline assignment: CDR1 SEHNR and CDR2 FQNEAQ (reference sequence). CDR3 loop: CASSLGSVTRLGYTF. In DNA, the CDR3 is TGTGCCAGCAGCTTAGGATCCGTTACCCGTCTAGGCTACACCTTC.

Concerning this clone itself: Germline is not matched at one junction end, which may reflect a read error. The V and J genes are TRBV5-1 and TRBJ1-1; TRBD1 is a possible D gene (6 bases). Looked up from germline, CDR1 is SGHRS and CDR2 is YFSETQ. There are 16 residues in the CDR3. CDR3 DNA: TGCGCCAGCAGCTTGGAGGCAGGGGCAGTGAAGACTGAAGCTTTCTTT. Translated, it gives CASSLEAGAVKTEAFF.